This TCR beta chain was retrieved from a study of T cells in Graves' hyperthyroidism and ophthalmopathy (dated by TCRdb to about 2019). Background on the whole study: Peripheral blood samples were taken at the time of initial diagnosis, prior to any treatment. The paper describes TCR Vbeta CDR3 sequencing of fewer than 150 peripheral blood samples, made up of some 42 ophthalmopathy patients, roughly 80 hyperthyroidism patients and about 17 progressor patients. Following sampling, methimazole starting at 30 mg daily was given to hyperthyroidism patients, and high-dose intravenous methylprednisolone was given to ophthalmopathy patients. To identify distinguishing TCR V-J signatures, a discovery cohort of about 100 patients was used, comprising 43 with Graves' ophthalmopathy and around 60 with stable Graves' hyperthyroidism. In more than 5 Graves' hyperthyroidism patients, the study also compared T-cell repertoires from thyroid tissue with T-cell repertoires from blood. Prospective prediction of ophthalmopathy was tested in an independent validation cohort of fewer than 20 hyperthyroidism patients and 17 patients who later progressed to ophthalmopathy. The 80 to 100 discovery patients were randomly divided into training and test sets at a 7:3 ratio.

What the study reported, not specific to this receptor: In validation, the model predicted progression to ophthalmopathy a median of about 6 months before onset, with about 67% sensitivity and about 72% specificity. No statistical method was used to fix the sample size in advance, and group allocation was not hidden from the investigators. A model built on a 13 V-J signature distinguished ophthalmopathy from stable hyperthyroidism, reaching about 89% sensitivity and around 81% specificity in cross-validation and 80%/75% in testing. Most expanded thyroid clonotypes (frequency above 0.001) were also detected in blood, suggesting blood repertoires may reflect thyroid immune responses.

According to the germline V gene (reference sequence), CDR1 reads GTSNPN and CDR2 reads SVGIG. Including the terminal cysteine and phenylalanine, the CDR3 comprises 15 residues. Just CDR3 DNA is preserved here, 45 bases in frame from base 1. At the junction V is shortened by 5 bases and J by 0 bases; bases outside the gene matches: 6. The TCR beta CDR3 regions were amplified from RNA transcripts. A first-round RT-PCR of the TCR CDR3 used the HTBI primer set with the Qiagen OneStep RT-PCR kit. A second multiplex PCR round built the libraries, followed by size selection and purification. Sequencing of the libraries was done on an Illumina HiSeq2000 using paired-end 100 bp reads. As for how the authors treated the data: Raw data were processed with SOAPnuke, discarding reads with adapters, uncalled bases, mean Phred below 15, or no exact constant-primer or identifier match. COPE v1.2.5 was used to merge high-quality paired reads, and clonotypes were defined as unique nucleotide sequences. MiTCR v1.1 was used to align the clonotypes against IMGT TRBV, TRBD and TRBJ reference segments. The analysis was restricted to V-J combinations with a frequency above 0.0001, which together covered 99.2% of the repertoires. A TCS score was defined as the ratio of F50 (clonal expansion) to E x V (chaos), with BLOSUM62-based TCRdist applied between CDR3 peptides within each V-J. Welch's t-statistics and random forest reduced fewer than 550 V-J features to some 14, which were used in a naive Bayes classifier (R e1071). The public sequencing data were trimmed at Q25 with fastp and processed into clonotypes with MiXCR by TCRdb, which kept only in-frame beta chains. Identical CDR3 proteins give one entry, which carries the most common genes and DNA. In this record, the V and J calls reflect TCRdb's handling and not the investigators' own analysis. In this sample the table shows fewer than 300,000 distinct CDR3 sequences, about 16% of which occur a single time. 30% to 35% of the sample belongs to the ten largest clones.

The hyperthyroidism patients were between 18 and 65 years old and newly diagnosed, with a disease duration of less than 2 months. Exclusion was applied to patients with uncontrolled infections, other autoimmune diseases, pregnancy or lactation. Diagnoses relied on clinical symptoms, serum thyroxine and TRAb, thyroid ultrasound and orbital computed tomography. For progressor patients, blood was drawn at the first diagnosis of hyperthyroidism, before any ophthalmopathy symptoms had appeared. PBMCs were isolated from more than 8 ml of fresh peripheral blood by Ficoll-Paque density gradient centrifugation. Progressor patients were first diagnosed with Graves' hyperthyroidism and then developed ophthalmopathy during follow-up. Total RNA was extracted with Trizol reagent, and quality was checked on an Agilent 2100 Bioanalyzer. This clonotype was found a few times. No antigen is known for it. Per-base qualities were not stored, and no clone one base away is much larger.

The sequence derives from a woman in her fifties or sixties with Graves' hyperthyroidism that later progressed to Graves' ophthalmopathy. The sample taken for sequencing was blood. The chain couples TRBV30 to TRBJ2-7; 11 of the junction bases match TRBD2. CDR3 reads: CAWVGLAGISYEQYF. The sequenced DNA is TGTGCCTGGGTCGGACTAGCGGGTATCTCCTACGAGCAGTACTTC.